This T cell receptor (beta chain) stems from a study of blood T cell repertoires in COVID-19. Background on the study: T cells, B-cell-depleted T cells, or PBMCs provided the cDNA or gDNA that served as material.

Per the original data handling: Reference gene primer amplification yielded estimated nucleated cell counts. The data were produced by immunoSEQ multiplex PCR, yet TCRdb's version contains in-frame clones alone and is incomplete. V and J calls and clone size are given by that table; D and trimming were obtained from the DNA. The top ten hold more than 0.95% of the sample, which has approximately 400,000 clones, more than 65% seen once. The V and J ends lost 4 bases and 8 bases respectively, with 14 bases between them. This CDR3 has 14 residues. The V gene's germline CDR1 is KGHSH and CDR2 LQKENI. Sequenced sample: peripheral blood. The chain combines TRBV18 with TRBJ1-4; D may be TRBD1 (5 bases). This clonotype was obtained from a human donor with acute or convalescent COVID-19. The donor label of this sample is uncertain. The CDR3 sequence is CASSLKTDGEKLFF. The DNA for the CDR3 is TGTGCCAGCTCACTTAAGACAGATGGGGAAAAACTGTTTTTT.